Below, one T cell receptor (beta chain) is given with its context. The V end lost 1 base, the J end lost 0 bases, and 3 bases lay between the germline ends. This CDR3 has 12 residues. Per the germline V gene, CDR1 is SQVTM and CDR2 is ANQGSEA. The data stem from a study of blood T cell repertoires in COVID-19. Assay: immunoSEQ multiplex PCR; the TCRdb copy retains only in-frame clones and omits some. The profile shows about 430,000 clones, about 88% of them singletons. The sequenced material came from PBMCs or T cells enriched from blood (not recorded which). The genes are TRBV29-1 and TRBJ1-2; D unresolved. This TCR was recovered from a young woman who had been exposed to COVID-19. This CDR3 reads CSVEAANYGYTF. CDR3 coding DNA: TGCAGCGTTGAAGCAGCTAACTATGGCTACACCTTC.